A selection of T cell receptor beta chains follows, all from one sample in a study of control samples from healthy donors and cancer patients. The method was immunoSEQ multiplex PCR; TCRdb's version includes in-frame clones alone and lacks a portion of them. The sample records over 80,000 clones, around 81% being singletons. What was sequenced was blood. The receptors derive from a man aged 25-45 years in good health. CDR3s include the opening cysteine and the closing phenylalanine or tryptophan. A D gene is named only where the DNA matches it firmly.

d_call cdr3_length j_call v_call cdr3_nt cdr3_aa
TRBD2 13 TRBJ2-1 TRBV4-2 TGTGCCAGCAGACCCGGGACTAGCAGTGAGCAGTTCTTC CASRPGTSSEQFF
- 15 TRBJ2-5 TRBV11-2 TGTGCCAGCAGCTCCCCGAGCCGCGGGATGGAGACCCAGTACTTC CASSSPSRGMETQYF
- 13 TRBJ1-4 TRBV6-5 TGTGCCAGCAGTTACTCCGGAATTGAAAAACTGTTTTTT CASSYSGIEKLFF
- 15 TRBJ1-1 TRBV7-3 TGTGCCAGCAGCTTCGGGACCCCTGGGGGCACTGAAGCTTTCTTT CASSFGTPGGTEAFF
TRBD1 13 TRBJ2-3 TRBV28 TGTGCCAGCGGGACAGGGGCTAAAGATACGCAGTATTTT CASGTGAKDTQYF
- 13 TRBJ1-1 TRBV12-3/TRBV12-4 TGTGCCAGCAGTTTAAGGAGGAACACTGAAGCTTTCTTT CASSLRRNTEAFF
TRBD1 15 TRBJ1-4 TRBV18 TGTGCCAGCTCACAAAGACAGGGAACTAATGAAAAACTGTTTTTT CASSQRQGTNEKLFF
- 13 TRBJ1-1 TRBV5-4 TGTGCCAGCAGCTCCGACAGAGACACTGAAGCTTTCTTT CASSSDRDTEAFF
- 12 TRBJ2-1 TRBV3-1/TRBV3-2 TGTGCCAGCAGCCAAGACTCAGAAGAGCAGTTCTTC CASSQDSEEQFF
TRBD2 15 TRBJ2-3 TRBV7-8 TGTGCCAGCAGCCAAACGACTAGCGGAACAGATACGCAGTATTTT CASSQTTSGTDTQYF
- 14 TRBJ1-4 TRBV2 TGTGCCAGCAGTGCCTTTGGGGCGGGGGAAAAACTGTTTTTT CASSAFGAGEKLFF